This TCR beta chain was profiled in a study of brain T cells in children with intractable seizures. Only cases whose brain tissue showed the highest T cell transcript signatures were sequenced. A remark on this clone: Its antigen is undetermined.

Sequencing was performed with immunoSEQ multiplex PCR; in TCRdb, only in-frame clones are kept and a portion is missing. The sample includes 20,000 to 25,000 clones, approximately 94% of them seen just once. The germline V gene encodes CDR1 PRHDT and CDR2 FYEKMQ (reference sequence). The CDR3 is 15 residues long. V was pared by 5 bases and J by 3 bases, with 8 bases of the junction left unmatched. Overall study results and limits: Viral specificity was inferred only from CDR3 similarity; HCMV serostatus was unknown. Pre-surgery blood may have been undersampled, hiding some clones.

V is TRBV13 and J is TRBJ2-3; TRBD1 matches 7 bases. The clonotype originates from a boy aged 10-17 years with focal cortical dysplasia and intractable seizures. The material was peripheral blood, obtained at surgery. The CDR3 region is CASSRRDSNTDTQYF. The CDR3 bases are TGTGCCAGCAGCCGCCGGGACAGCAATACAGATACGCAGTATTTT.